The source of this T cell receptor (beta chain) is a study of shared clonotypes between healthy human individuals. General study results and limits: Clonotypes which were not shared had lower generation probabilities than clonotypes that all four donors shared. Clonotype sharing among the donors was expected to vary with sequencing depth.

Germline CDR1 reads MNHEY; CDR2 reads SVGAGI. The CDR3 sequence is 16 residues long. Germline trimming cut 0 bases from V and 1 base from J; bases unmatched to any gene: 2. On this clone: Its target is not known.

Deep was the level used in running the assay. Sequencing used immunoSEQ multiplex PCR; TCRdb keeps in-frame clones, though not all of them. The sample holds 2 million to 2.5 million clones, more than 90% seen once. The chain employs TRBV6-5 and TRBJ2-2; TRBD2 agrees at 7 bases. Material for sequencing was naive CD4+ T cells sorted from blood. Documented subset: CD45RA+ positively selected. The receptor comes from a man aged 18 to 35 in good health. CDR3 sequence reads: CASSYSGLRNTGELFF. In DNA form, the CDR3 reads TGTGCCAGCAGTTACTCGGGACTACGGAACACCGGGGAGCTGTTTTTT.